These T cell receptor beta chains were read from a single sample in a study of T-cell memory formation after mild COVID-19. TCRdb itself ran the 5' RACE reads through MiXCR, one entry per CDR3 protein. The table records roughly 400,000 distinct CDR3 sequences, more than 20% of them present only once. Material: PBMCs or a T cell subset sorted from them (not recorded which). The receptors originated from an adult woman who had mild COVID-19 (a few samples of this study predate the infection). Cell type and time point are not known. The CDR3 runs from the conserved cysteine through the conserved F or W. Fields, in order: clone size, V gene, D gene, J gene, CDR3 DNA, CDR3 protein. The D gene is left open where the match is weak. Clone size, where shown, is once, few, many, or a class for clones that have expanded.

few	TRBV5-1	.	TRBJ2-2	TGCGCCAGCAGCTACGGGATTCTAGAGACCGGGGAGCTGTTTTTT	CASSYGILETGELFF
few	TRBV12-3/TRBV12-4	TRBD1	TRBJ2-5	TGTGCCAGCAATCGGAGAGGGGGCGAGACCCAGTACTTC	CASNRRGGETQYF
.	TRBV12-3/TRBV12-4	.	TRBJ2-2	TGTGCCAGCACCCGGGGGGCCAGCGGCGGGGAGCTGTTTTTT	CASTRGASGGELFF
few	TRBV19	TRBD1	TRBJ2-1	TGTGCCAGTAGTATAGATAGGAGCAGGGGGCTAGAGCAGTTCTTC	CASSIDRSRGLEQFF
.	TRBV6-2/TRBV6-3	.	TRBJ1-1	TGTGCCAGCGGTGACAGGTTGAACACTGAAGCTTTCTTT	CASGDRLNTEAFF
few	TRBV12-5	.	TRBJ2-3	TGTGCTAGTGGTTTGACACGGGTAGATACGCAGTATTTT	CASGLTRVDTQYF
few	TRBV4-3	.	TRBJ1-2	TGCGCCAGCAGCCAAGAGATGGATACGTTTGGCTACACCTTC	CASSQEMDTFGYTF
.	TRBV12-3/TRBV12-4	TRBD1	TRBJ1-3	TGTGCCAGCAGGACAGGGGCGACTGGAAACACCATATATTTT	CASRTGATGNTIYF
few	TRBV20-1	.	TRBJ2-3	TGCAGTGCGCCTAACAGGGGAGGGGGCACAGATACGCAGTATTTT	CSAPNRGGGTDTQYF
few	TRBV10-3	.	TRBJ2-7	TGTGCCATAAGTTCTCGCGGGGAGATTGGGCTCTCCTACGAGCAGTACTTC	CAISSRGEIGLSYEQYF
many	TRBV19	TRBD2	TRBJ2-1	TGTGCCAGTAGCCTCAGGACTAGCGGGGGTCGAGGGCAGTTCTTC	CASSLRTSGGRGQFF
few	TRBV3-1	TRBD2	TRBJ2-1	TGTGCCAGCAGCCCGACGGGGCTAGCGGGAGGGTTGTGGGTGTCCTACAATGAGCAGTTCTTC	CASSPTGLAGGLWVSYNEQFF
few	TRBV29-1	.	TRBJ1-1	TGCAGCGTTCGATTCTCAGGAGAAGCTTTCTTT	CSVRFSGEAFF
few	TRBV20-1	.	TRBJ2-3	TGCAGTGCCACTCAGACTCGGACATCCACGGATACGCAGTATTTT	CSATQTRTSTDTQYF
many	TRBV20-1	.	TRBJ1-1	TGCAGTGTTTGGGAAAACACTGAAGCTTTCTTT	CSVWENTEAFF
.	TRBV7-9	TRBD1	TRBJ2-7	TGTGCCAGCAGCTCAGGGACAGGGAAATGGCCTCAGTACGAGCAGTACTTC	CASSSGTGKWPQYEQYF
few	TRBV5-1	.	TRBJ2-1	TGCGCCAGCAGCTTGGAGTGGCTAGACGCCAATGAGCAGTTCTTC	CASSLEWLDANEQFF
.	TRBV5-1	.	TRBJ1-1	TGCGCCAGCAGCTTGGAGGGGGTTTACACTGAAGCTTTCTTT	CASSLEGVYTEAFF
few	TRBV20-1	.	TRBJ2-3	TGCAGTGCTAGGGACCGAGTCCGTCCTACAGATACGCAGTATTTT	CSARDRVRPTDTQYF
once	TRBV7-9	.	TRBJ2-1	TGTGCCAGCAGCTTAATAGATCGTCTAGCCCTCATGAAACAATACAATGAGCAGTTCTTC	CASSLIDRLALMKQYNEQFF
.	TRBV3-1	.	TRBJ1-2	TGTGCCAGCAGCCCAGGGGCGTCGGACTATGGCTACACCTTC	CASSPGASDYGYTF
.	TRBV30	TRBD1	TRBJ2-7	TGTGCCTCGGGACAGAGCTCCTACGAGCAGTACTTC	CASGQSSYEQYF
.	TRBV29-1	TRBD2	TRBJ2-7	TGCAGCGCCTGGGGGGGGGACGAGCAGTACTTC	CSAWGGDEQYF
.	TRBV7-9	.	TRBJ1-1	TGTGCCAGCAGCTTCGGCAGCAACACTGAAGCTTTCTTT	CASSFGSNTEAFF
few	TRBV20-1	.	TRBJ2-3	TGCAGTGCCCGCCCTCTGGGATCTTCAGGGGATACGCAGTATTTT	CSARPLGSSGDTQYF
.	TRBV7-8	.	TRBJ2-7	TGTGCCAGCAGCCCTTACCACGAGCAGTACTTC	CASSPYHEQYF
.	TRBV27	.	TRBJ2-3	TGTGCCAGCAGTTTATCGTTTCGGACAGATACGCAGTATTTT	CASSLSFRTDTQYF
few	TRBV20-1	TRBD1	TRBJ1-6	TGCAGTGCTAGCCAGACAGGGCATAATTCACCCCTCCACTTT	CSASQTGHNSPLHF
.	TRBV30	.	TRBJ2-7	TGTGCCTGGAGTTCCAGGTTCGAGCAGTACTTC	CAWSSRFEQYF
few	TRBV6-5	.	TRBJ2-7	TGTGCCACTCGCAGGGGTTCCTACGAGCAGTACTTC	CATRRGSYEQYF